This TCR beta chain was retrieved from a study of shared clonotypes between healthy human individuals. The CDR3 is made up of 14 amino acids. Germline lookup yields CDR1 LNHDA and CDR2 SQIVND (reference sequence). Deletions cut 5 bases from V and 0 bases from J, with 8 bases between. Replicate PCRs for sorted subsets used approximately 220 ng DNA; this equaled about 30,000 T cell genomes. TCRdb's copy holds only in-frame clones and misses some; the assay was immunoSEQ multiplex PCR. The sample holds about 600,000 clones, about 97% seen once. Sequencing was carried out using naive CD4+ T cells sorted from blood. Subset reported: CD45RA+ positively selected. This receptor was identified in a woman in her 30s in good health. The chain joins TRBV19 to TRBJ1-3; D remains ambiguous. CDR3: CASSLQRSGNTIYF. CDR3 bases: TGTGCCAGTAGTTTACAGCGCTCTGGAAACACCATATATTTT. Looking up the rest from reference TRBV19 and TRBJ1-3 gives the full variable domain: DGGITQSPKYLFRKEGQNVTLSCEQNLNHDAMYWYRQDPGQGLRLIYYSQIVNDFQKGDIAEGYSVSREKKESFPLTVTSAQKNPTAFYLCASSLQRSGNTIYFGEGSWLTVV.